These T cell receptor beta chains were read from a single sample in a study of blood T cell repertoires in COVID-19. Produced via immunoSEQ multiplex PCR; TCRdb's table is partial and in-frame only. In the table there are fewer than 200,000 clones, 80% to 90% of which are singletons. Sequenced sample: peripheral blood. The receptors were gathered from an elderly woman with COVID-19, enrolled during active disease. Both conserved end residues are trimmed from each CDR3. The order of the fields is V gene, CDR3 protein.

TRBV7-9 ASSHLRVNTEAF
TRBV6-5 ASSWDRMNTEAF
TRBV5-4 ASIFGGANYGYT
TRBV7-9 ASSSDRSQPQH
TRBV4-2 ASSPVRTAYGYT
TRBV2 ASSVDRGRYEQY
TRBV4-1 ASSLRSGISYEQY
TRBV30 AWNRYSNQPQH
TRBV7-9 ASSLEGGGETQY
TRBV28 ASLTGEYNEQF
TRBV21-1 ASSKYGTGFVLTTNEKLF
TRBV28 ASSLDSSYEQY
TRBV4-1 ASSQSHQGAVEKLF
TRBV4-1 ASSPGLAYEQY
TRBV19 ASRASGDYEQY
TRBV7-2 ASSLARQAGTEAF
TRBV3-1/TRBV3-2 ASSQPSPGGPYGYT
TRBV3-1/TRBV3-2 ASSQGYRSYEQY
TRBV7-8 ASSLVDSSTDTQY
TRBV4-1 ASTPGTSNYGYT
TRBV2 ASSRISTNYGYT
TRBV7-9 ALLIGAYGYT
TRBV2 AGTSGIPSPLH
TRBV2 ASSGGGNQPQH
TRBV7-9 ASSLASGGTYNEQF
TRBV5-6 ASRWGPQGDEKLF
TRBV5-1 ASSLVVGSTNEKLF
TRBV7-9 ASSLSIGGGNTIY
TRBV5-1 ASSLGTQNQPQH
TRBV11-3 ASSPGFNYGYT
TRBV7-2 ASSLDPNQPQH
TRBV9 ASSVWEGTSEKLF
TRBV5-4 ASTIGGGTEAF
TRBV29-1 SVEEGFHRGYT
TRBV5-1 ASSSRQFASGANVLT
TRBV15 ATSSYQGSYEQY
TRBV27 ASSLMGSGDEQF